The 15 T cell receptor beta chains presented below share a single source sample, sequenced in a study of molecular identifiers for immune sequencing clone quantification. TCRdb recomputed calls from the PCR reads with MiXCR, one row per CDR3 protein. The sample yields approximately 630,000 distinct CDR3 sequences, about 25% seen once. The material sequenced was naive CD8+ T cells from blood, with Jurkat cell RNA spiked in. Specified subset: FACS-sorted CD8+CD4-CCR7+CD45RA+ naive T cells. All receptors come from a human donor in good health. Some libraries in this study had Jurkat cell RNA spiked in.

There are many counts of this clonotype. The chain has TRBV7-8 and TRBJ1-5; a possible D gene is TRBD1 (5 bases). The CDR3 is made up of 12 amino acids. Germline assignment: CDR1 SGHVS and CDR2 FQNEAQ. V lost 5 bases to trimming and J lost 8 bases, with 10 bases between them. In DNA form, the CDR3 reads TGTGCCAGCAGCGCTGGGGGTGAGCCCCAGCATTTT. Protein: CASSAGGEPQHF.

In its sample, this clonotype was seen many times. The chain recombines TRBV6-2 or TRBV6-3 with TRBJ1-1; 8 bases line up with TRBD1. The CDR3 consists of 13 residues. The germline V gene encodes CDR1 MNHEY and CDR2 SVGEGT. J gave up 0 bases and V 6 bases, and 0 bases lay outside the gene matches. The DNA of the CDR3 is TGTGCCAGCAGGGGACAGGTGAACACTGAAGCTTTCTTT. The encoded protein is CASRGQVNTEAFF.

This clonotype appeared a few times. The chain combines TRBV9 with TRBJ1-3, with 7 bases that match TRBD1. The CDR3 length is 16 residues. V shed 4 bases, J shed 0 bases, and the junction held 7 bases outside the gene matches. The V gene's germline CDR1 is SGDLS and CDR2 YYNGEE. The CDR3 sequence is CASSTPRGGSGNTIYF. The CDR3 region has the DNA TGTGCCAGCAGCACCCCCAGGGGGGGCTCTGGAAACACCATATATTTT.

This clonotype was seen at least ten times. The V call is TRBV7-9, the J call TRBJ2-2; perhaps D is TRBD1 or TRBD2 (5 bases each). The V and J ends lost 8 bases and 2 bases respectively, with 15 bases between them. The CDR3 is made up of 15 amino acids. Germline CDR1 is SEHNR and CDR2 is FQNEAQ (reference sequence). Here the CDR3 DNA reads TGTGCCAGCCCGCCGAGGGGACCAAACACCGGGGAGCTGTTTTTT. Residues: CASPPRGPNTGELFF.

This clonotype was counted a single time. Given a much more abundant clone one base away, this may be a read error. The chain recombines TRBV7-9 with TRBJ2-2; D remains unclear. The germline CDR1 and CDR2 sequences are SEHNR and FQNEAQ (reference sequence). The CDR3 is 12 amino acids. The CDR3 DNA follows: TGTGCCAGCAGCTCCCTAACCGAGGAGCTGTTTTTT. Its protein product is CASSSLTEELFF.

This clonotype was found many times. This sequence joins TRBV4-1 and TRBJ2-3, with D uncertain. Germline CDR1 reads MGHRA; CDR2 reads YSYEKL. The CDR3 consists of 15 residues. Trimming shortened V by 1 base and J by 2 bases, and 10 bases separated the two germline ends. This chain's CDR3 is CASSQAQENTDTQYF. The CDR3, as DNA: TGCGCCAGCAGCCAAGCTCAGGAGAACACAGATACGCAGTATTTT.

This clonotype was detected many times. The V and J genes are TRBV6-5 and TRBJ2-7; 7 bases agree with TRBD2. The CDR3 runs to 15 residues. Germline CDR1 reads MNHEY; CDR2 reads SVGAGI. The trim removed 0 bases at V and 3 bases at J, leaving 5 bases unmatched. CDR3 in amino acids: CASSYSQGGVYEQYF. DNA for the CDR3: TGTGCCAGCAGTTACTCCCAGGGAGGGGTCTACGAGCAGTACTTC.

This clonotype was observed many times. CDR3 residues: CSVEVPGEAFF. The CDR3 nucleotides read TGCAGCGTTGAAGTCCCGGGTGAAGCTTTCTTT. This chain joins TRBV29-1 and TRBJ1-1, with no clear D. In germline, CDR1 is SQVTM, CDR2 ANQGSEA. The CDR3 length is 11 residues. Trimming pared 1 base from V and 7 bases from J, leaving 7 bases between.

Only a few counts were recorded for this clonotype. The chain has TRBV20-1 and TRBJ2-5, with 7 nucleotides matching TRBD2. The ends lost 3 bases at V and 3 bases at J; junction bases unmatched: 4. CDR1 is DFQATT and CDR2 is SNEGSKA in the germline V gene (reference sequence). The CDR3 is 13 amino acids. CDR3 sequence (DNA): TGCAGTGCTAGCTGGGGGGGTGAAGAGACCCAGTACTTC. Its protein is CSASWGGEETQYF.

This clonotype was recorded a few times. This chain joins TRBV20-1 and TRBJ2-7; 11 nucleotides agree with TRBD2. Per germline, CDR1 DFQATT and CDR2 SNEGSKA (reference sequence). Trimming at V came to 6 bases and at J to 3 bases, leaving 13 bases not matched to a gene. There are 16 residues in the CDR3. CDR3 nucleotide sequence: TGCAGTGCCACCTCCCTGCGGGGACTAGCGGACTACGAGCAGTACTTC. This sequence encodes CSATSLRGLADYEQYF.

In this sample, this clonotype turned up many times. The chain carries TRBV29-1 and TRBJ1-1; D unresolved. Trimming shortened V by 6 bases and J by 1 base, and 9 bases separated the two germline ends. CDR1 SQVTM and CDR2 ANQGSEA come from the germline V gene. The CDR3 consists of 12 residues. Here the CDR3 DNA reads TGCAGCGTCTTGCCCTGGAACACTGAAGCTTTCTTT. Encoded protein: CSVLPWNTEAFF.

On this clonotype: A much bigger clone sits one base away, suggesting this may be a read error. The final CDR3 position lacks the conserved phenylalanine or tryptophan, pointing to a likely read error. This chain uses TRBV12-3 or TRBV12-4 with TRBJ1-3; D uncertain. V lost 8 bases and J 0 bases, leaving 8 bases between the germline ends. CDR3 length: 13 amino acids. For the CDR3, the DNA is TGTGCCAGCGATACAATCTCTGGAAACACCATATATTCT. Its protein product is CASDTISGNTIYS.

The chain is built from TRBV5-1 and TRBJ2-1; D may match TRBD1 or TRBD2 (5 bases each). The V gene's germline CDR1 is SGHRS and CDR2 YFSETQ. The CDR3 has 13 residues. V lost 4 bases to trimming and J lost 8 bases, with 13 bases between them. CDR3 DNA: TGCGCCAGCAGCGGTTGGGGGTTGGATGAGCAGTTCTTC. Translation: CASSGWGLDEQFF.

Points on this clonotype: This could be a read error, since a much larger clone is one nucleotide away. The chain has TRBV20-1 and TRBJ1-5; D not resolved. The CDR3 is 17 residues long. Germline-derived CDR1 and CDR2 are DFQATT and SNEGSKA (reference sequence). In nucleotides, the CDR3 is TGCAGTGCTAGAGATTGGCCAGCGGCTGATGTCAATCAGCCCCAGCAATTT. Translation: CSARDWPAADVNQPQQF.

The V gene is TRBV4-1, the J gene TRBJ2-7; a weak D match, TRBD2 (5 bases). Per germline, CDR1 MGHRA and CDR2 YSYEKL. V was clipped by 4 bases and J by 7 bases, with 14 bases between them. This CDR3 contains 13 residues. Here the CDR3 DNA reads TGCGCCAGCAGCCTTAATAGAGGGCGAGAGCAGTACTTC. It codes for CASSLNRGREQYF.